This T cell receptor beta chain was captured in a study of blood T cell repertoires in COVID-19. Produced via immunoSEQ multiplex PCR; TCRdb's table is partial and in-frame only. Of around 42,000 clones listed, 86% were seen once; the top ten hold about 60%. Germline V gives CDR1 ENHRY, CDR2 SYGVKD. The CDR3 sequence is 12 residues long. J lost 8 bases, V lost 10 bases, and 5 bases had no gene match. The receptor was isolated from a man in his 70s with acute or convalescent COVID-19. The chain employs TRBV10-3 and TRBJ1-4; 9 bases map to TRBD1. Sample: peripheral blood. In nucleotides, the CDR3 is TGTGCCACCCGGGACAGGGACGAAAAACTGTTTTTT. Encoded protein: CATRDRDEKLFF.